The clone carrying this TCR beta chain turned up a few times. Its target is unknown. These data belong to a study of early T cells in non-severe SARS-CoV-2 infection. Study context: Sequencing used unsorted whole-blood bulk RNA, so chains lack pairing.

In the library, individual cDNA molecules carried attached unique molecular identifiers. From the 5' RACE reads, TCRdb called clonotypes with MiXCR, one entry per CDR3 protein. Altogether 50,000 to 60,000 distinct CDR3 sequences are present, less than 9.5% being singletons, with the ten largest covering 3% to 4%. Findings and limits, study-wide: VDJdb-based annotation leaned toward anti-spike CD8 responses and missed private and CD4 specificities.

Material: whole blood. This clonotype originated in an adult who was a healthcare worker with PCR-confirmed SARS-CoV-2 infection or an uninfected control (not recorded which).

CDR3 protein: CAWVSGTLNTGELFF. CDR3 coding DNA: TGTGCCTGGGTCTCCGGGACATTGAACACCGGGGAGCTGTTTTTT. V usage is TRBV30 and J usage is TRBJ2-2, with a weak D call TRBD1 (6 bases). The CDR3 consists of 15 residues. V was cut by 5 bases and J by 1 base, with 14 bases left in between. Germline CDR1 reads GTSNPN; CDR2 reads SVGIG (reference sequence).